Listed below are T cell receptor beta chains from one sample, sequenced in a study of blood T cell repertoires in COVID-19. This table comes from immunoSEQ multiplex PCR, and its TCRdb copy is limited to in-frame clones, with some not included. The data show a few hundred thousand clones, roughly four fifths seen once. The specimen sequenced was peripheral blood. These receptors were taken from an older woman with COVID-19, enrolled during active disease. CDR3s include the opening cysteine and the closing phenylalanine or tryptophan. D genes are given only for firm matches. Clone size is not always given. Where it is, it says once, few, many or a class for expanded clones.

d_call clone_size j_call v_call cdr3_aa cdr3_nt
- - TRBJ1-4 TRBV7-9 CASSFEANEKLFF TGTGCCAGCAGCTTCGAAGCAAATGAAAAACTGTTTTTT
- - TRBJ2-5 TRBV6-6 CASSYLRPGETQYF TGTGCCAGCAGTTACTTGAGACCGGGGGAGACCCAGTACTTC
- - TRBJ1-1 TRBV19 CASSLQENTEAFF TGTGCCAGTAGTTTACAGGAGAACACTGAAGCTTTCTTT
- - TRBJ2-6 TRBV7-9 CASSTAAGIPGANVLTF TGTGCCAGCAGCACAGCAGCAGGGATACCTGGGGCCAACGTCCTGACTTTC
TRBD2 - TRBJ2-1 TRBV5-4 CASSLAGRGALYNEQFF TGTGCCAGCAGCTTGGCCGGGCGGGGGGCGCTCTACAATGAGCAGTTCTTC
- - TRBJ2-7 TRBV24-1 CATSDFPSSYEQYF TGTGCCACCAGTGATTTCCCCAGCTCCTACGAGCAGTACTTC
TRBD1 - TRBJ1-2 TRBV6-5 CASSYSYGTEYGYTF TGTGCCAGCAGTTACTCGTACGGGACAGAGTATGGCTACACCTTC
- - TRBJ2-3 TRBV6-2/TRBV6-3 CASSGRALDTQYF TGTGCCAGCAGCGGGAGAGCCCTGGATACGCAGTATTTT
TRBD2 - TRBJ2-1 TRBV6-5 CASLGTSGRRNEQFF TGTGCCAGTCTTGGGACTAGCGGGAGAAGGAATGAGCAGTTCTTC
TRBD1 once TRBJ2-7 TRBV7-2 CASSMTGTVPSYEQYF TGTGCCAGCAGCATGACCGGGACAGTCCCCTCCTACGAGCAGTACTTC
TRBD1 few TRBJ2-7 TRBV19 CASRTGGYGVYEQYF TGTGCCAGTCGGACAGGGGGATATGGTGTCTACGAGCAGTACTTC
- - TRBJ1-2 TRBV27 CASSLMARPDYGYTF TGTGCCAGCAGTTTGATGGCCAGGCCAGACTATGGCTACACCTTC
- - TRBJ1-2 TRBV2 CASRGESLRGYNGYTF TGTGCCAGCAGAGGAGAGAGCCTGAGGGGGTACAATGGCTACACCTTC
- - TRBJ2-7 TRBV10-1 CASSEIRDTTSYEQYF TGCGCCAGCAGTGAGATCCGGGACACTACCTCCTACGAGCAGTACTTC
- - TRBJ1-6 TRBV10-3 CAISDDSSLNSPLHF TGTGCCATCAGTGATGACAGCAGCCTAAATTCACCCCTCCACTTT
- - TRBJ1-2 TRBV28 CASSLPRGRRFF TGTGCCAGCAGTCTCCCCCGGGGGAGGCGCTTCTTC
TRBD1 - TRBJ1-2 TRBV7-2 CASSLTGTGNDYGYTF TGTGCCAGCAGCCTAACCGGGACAGGGAACGACTATGGCTACACCTTC
TRBD2 - TRBJ2-7 TRBV7-2 CASSSGLAGTGEQYF TGTGCCAGCAGTTCAGGACTAGCGGGAACGGGGGAGCAGTACTTC
TRBD1 - TRBJ2-7 TRBV28 CASSLLQGGSDEQYF TGTGCCAGCAGTTTATTACAGGGGGGATCTGACGAGCAGTACTTC
- few TRBJ1-6 TRBV30 CAWSESRRQAPLHF TGTGCCTGGAGTGAAAGCCGACGACAGGCACCCCTCCACTTT
- - TRBJ2-7 TRBV5-1 CASSLAAETYEQYF TGCGCCAGCAGCTTGGCCGCGGAAACCTACGAGCAGTACTTC
TRBD1 - TRBJ2-7 TRBV5-8 CASSFRGTRTYEQYF TGTGCCAGCAGCTTCAGGGGGACCCGGACCTACGAGCAGTACTTC
- once TRBJ2-4 TRBV14 CASSQRTDTLKNIQYF TGTGCCAGCAGCCAACGGACTGATACTCTCAAAAACATTCAGTACTTC
TRBD2 - TRBJ2-1 TRBV7-8 CASRQTSARVYNEQFF TGTGCCAGCAGACAAACTAGCGCCAGGGTCTACAATGAGCAGTTCTTC
TRBD1 - TRBJ1-1 TRBV7-2 CASSFHRGLEAFF TGTGCCAGCAGCTTCCATAGGGGGCTGGAAGCTTTCTTT
- - TRBJ1-1 TRBV28 CASSPYPVPFTEAFF TGTGCCAGCAGTCCCTACCCGGTTCCCTTCACTGAAGCTTTCTTT
TRBD1 - TRBJ2-1 TRBV5-1 CASSEPDTPGQGSHNEQFF TGCGCCAGCAGCGAGCCTGATACCCCGGGACAGGGGTCCCACAATGAGCAGTTCTTC
- few TRBJ1-3 TRBV5-1 CASSLGAQGSGNTIYF TGCGCCAGCAGCTTGGGGGCGCAGGGTTCTGGAAACACCATATATTTT
TRBD2 - TRBJ2-1 TRBV10-3 CAISSVPSGSSYNEQFF TGTGCCATCAGTTCCGTCCCTAGCGGGAGCTCCTACAATGAGCAGTTCTTC
- - TRBJ1-3 TRBV7-2 CASSLGPPQRNTIYF TGTGCCAGCAGCCTGGGGCCTCCCCAGAGAAACACCATATATTTT
- - TRBJ1-2 TRBV5-4 CASSPSNRAANYGYTF TGTGCCAGCAGCCCCTCCAACAGGGCAGCTAACTATGGCTACACCTTC
TRBD1 - TRBJ1-5 TRBV28 CASSIPTGKMSNQPQHF TGTGCCAGCAGTATACCGACAGGGAAGATGAGCAATCAGCCCCAGCATTTT
- - TRBJ2-7 TRBV28 CASSSFSYEQYF TGTGCCAGCAGTTCGTTCTCCTACGAGCAGTACTTC
TRBD1 - TRBJ1-4 TRBV30 CAWSGRTGGTNEKLFF TGTGCCTGGAGTGGGCGGACAGGGGGAACTAATGAAAAACTGTTTTTT
- - TRBJ2-5 TRBV27 CASSMNTGNAQYF TGTGCCAGCAGTATGAACACAGGGAACGCCCAGTACTTC
- - TRBJ2-7 TRBV12-3/TRBV12-4 CASSLAAGYEQYF TGTGCCAGCAGTCTAGCCGCGGGGTACGAGCAGTACTTC
- - TRBJ2-3 TRBV10-2 CASKGGPDTQYF TGCGCCAGCAAGGGGGGGCCAGATACGCAGTATTTT
- - TRBJ1-1 TRBV6-2/TRBV6-3 CASSYSRNTEAFF TGTGCCAGCAGTTACTCGCGGAACACTGAAGCTTTCTTT
- - TRBJ1-2 TRBV3-1/TRBV3-2 CASSQSGTNSGYTF TGTGCCAGCAGCCAATCGGGTACTAATTCTGGCTACACCTTC
TRBD2 - TRBJ2-7 TRBV6-6 CASSLAGVAYEQYF TGTGCCAGCAGTCTAGCGGGAGTGGCCTACGAGCAGTACTTC
TRBD2 - TRBJ2-1 TRBV19 CASSMASGSPYNEQFF TGTGCCAGTAGTATGGCTAGCGGGAGCCCCTACAATGAGCAGTTCTTC
- - TRBJ1-4 TRBV3-1/TRBV3-2 CASSPRVQNEKLFF TGTGCCAGCAGCCCGAGGGTCCAAAATGAAAAACTGTTTTTT
- - TRBJ1-6 TRBV4-3 CASSQEQGLNNSPLHF TGCGCCAGCAGCCAAGAACAGGGCCTCAATAATTCACCCCTCCACTTT
TRBD1 once TRBJ2-6 TRBV4-1 CASSQGQGVTGANVLTF TGCGCCAGCAGCCAGGGACAGGGCGTCACTGGGGCCAACGTCCTGACTTTC
- - TRBJ2-5 TRBV3-1/TRBV3-2 CASSQSGTSETQYF TGTGCCAGCAGCCAGTCCGGGACATCAGAGACCCAGTACTTC